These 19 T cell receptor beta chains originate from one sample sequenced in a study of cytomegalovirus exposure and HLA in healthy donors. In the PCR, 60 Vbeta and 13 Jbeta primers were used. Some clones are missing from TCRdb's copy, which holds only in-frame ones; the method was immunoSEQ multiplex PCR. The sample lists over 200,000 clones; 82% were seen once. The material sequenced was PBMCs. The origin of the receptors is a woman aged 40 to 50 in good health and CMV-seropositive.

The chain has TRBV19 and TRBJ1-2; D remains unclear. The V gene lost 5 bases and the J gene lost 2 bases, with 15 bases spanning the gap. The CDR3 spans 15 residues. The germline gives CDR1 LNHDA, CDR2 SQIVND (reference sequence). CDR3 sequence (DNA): TGTGCCAGTAGTCCTCTCTCGGAGCACAACTATGGCTACACCTTC. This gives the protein CASSPLSEHNYGYTF.

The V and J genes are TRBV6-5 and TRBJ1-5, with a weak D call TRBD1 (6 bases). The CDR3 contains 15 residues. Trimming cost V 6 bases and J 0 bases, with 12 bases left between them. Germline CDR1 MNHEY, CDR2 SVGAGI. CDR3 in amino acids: CASSRGRYSNQPQHF. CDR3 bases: TGTGCCAGCAGCAGGGGCAGGTATAGCAATCAGCCCCAGCATTTT.

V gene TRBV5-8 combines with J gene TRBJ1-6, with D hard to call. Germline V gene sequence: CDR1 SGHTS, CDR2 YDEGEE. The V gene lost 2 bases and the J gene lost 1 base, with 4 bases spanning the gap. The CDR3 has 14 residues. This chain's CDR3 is CASSFLSYNSPLHF. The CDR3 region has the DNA TGTGCCAGCAGCTTTTTATCCTATAATTCACCCCTCCACTTT.

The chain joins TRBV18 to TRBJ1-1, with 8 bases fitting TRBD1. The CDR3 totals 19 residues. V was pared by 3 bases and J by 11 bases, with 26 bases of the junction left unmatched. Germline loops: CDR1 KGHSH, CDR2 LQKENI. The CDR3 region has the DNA TGTGCCAGCTCACCCAACGTATCCCGAAAACGGGGACAGGTTGTGTTTGCTTTCTTT. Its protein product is CASSPNVSRKRGQVVFAFF.

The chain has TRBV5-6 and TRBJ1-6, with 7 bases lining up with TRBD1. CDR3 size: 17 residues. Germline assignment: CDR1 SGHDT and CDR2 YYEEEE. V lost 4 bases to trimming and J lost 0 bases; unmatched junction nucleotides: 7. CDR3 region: CASSEGQSSSYNSPLHF. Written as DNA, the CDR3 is TGTGCCAGCAGCGAGGGACAGTCAAGCTCCTATAATTCACCCCTCCACTTT.

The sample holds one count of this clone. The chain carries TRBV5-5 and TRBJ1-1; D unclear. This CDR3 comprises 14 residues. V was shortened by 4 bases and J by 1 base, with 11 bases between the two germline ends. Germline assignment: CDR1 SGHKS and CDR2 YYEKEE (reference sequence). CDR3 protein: CASSPSRGNTEAFF. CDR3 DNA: TGTGCCAGCAGCCCCAGTCGGGGGAACACTGAAGCTTTCTTT.

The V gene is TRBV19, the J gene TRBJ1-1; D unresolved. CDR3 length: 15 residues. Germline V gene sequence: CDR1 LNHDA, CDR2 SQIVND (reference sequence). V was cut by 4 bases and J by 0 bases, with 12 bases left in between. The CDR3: CASSTKEVMNTEAFF. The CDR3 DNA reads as TGTGCCAGTAGTACGAAGGAGGTAATGAACACTGAAGCTTTCTTT.

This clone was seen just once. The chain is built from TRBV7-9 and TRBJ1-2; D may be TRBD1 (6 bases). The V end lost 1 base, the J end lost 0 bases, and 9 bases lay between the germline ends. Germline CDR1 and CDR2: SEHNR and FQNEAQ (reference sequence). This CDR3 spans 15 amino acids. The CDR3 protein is CASSLGGGANYGYTF. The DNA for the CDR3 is TGTGCCAGCAGCTTAGGAGGGGGAGCTAACTATGGCTACACCTTC.

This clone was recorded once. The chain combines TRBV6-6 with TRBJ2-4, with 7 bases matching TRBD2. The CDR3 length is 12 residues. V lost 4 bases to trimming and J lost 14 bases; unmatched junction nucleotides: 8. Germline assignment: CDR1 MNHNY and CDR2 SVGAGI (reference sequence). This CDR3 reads CASSWSGGEEYF. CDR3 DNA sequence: TGTGCCAGCAGTTGGTCGGGGGGAGAGGAGTACTTC.

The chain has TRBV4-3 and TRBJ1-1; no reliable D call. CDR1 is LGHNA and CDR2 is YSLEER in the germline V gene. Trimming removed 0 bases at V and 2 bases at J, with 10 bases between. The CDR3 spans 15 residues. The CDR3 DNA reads TGCGCCAGCAGCCAAGACACGTCACTTAACACTGAAGCTTTCTTT. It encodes CASSQDTSLNTEAFF.

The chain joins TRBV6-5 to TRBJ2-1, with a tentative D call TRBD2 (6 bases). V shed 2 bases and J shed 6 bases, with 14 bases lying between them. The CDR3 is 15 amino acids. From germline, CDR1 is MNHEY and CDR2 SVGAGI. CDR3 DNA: TGTGCCAGCAGTTACCAGGCTAGCGAGACCAATGAGCAGTTCTTC. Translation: CASSYQASETNEQFF.

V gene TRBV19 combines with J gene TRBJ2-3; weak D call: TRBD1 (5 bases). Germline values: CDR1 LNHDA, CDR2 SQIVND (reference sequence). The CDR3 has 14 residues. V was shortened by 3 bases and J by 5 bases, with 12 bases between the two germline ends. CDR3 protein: CASSIDETGDTQYF. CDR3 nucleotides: TGTGCCAGTAGTATTGATGAAACAGGAGATACGCAGTATTTT.

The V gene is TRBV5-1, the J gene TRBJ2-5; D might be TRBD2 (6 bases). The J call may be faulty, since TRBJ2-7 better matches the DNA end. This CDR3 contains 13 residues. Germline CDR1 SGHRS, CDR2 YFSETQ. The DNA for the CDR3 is TGCGCCAGCAGCAATGGACTATCCTACGAGCAGTACTTC. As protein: CASSNGLSYEQYF.

The CDR3 region has the DNA TGTGCCTGGAGTGGCCGGGGTTTGAACACCGGGGAGCTGTTTTTT. Amino acid sequence: CAWSGRGLNTGELFF. The J gene is TRBJ2-2, the V gene TRBV30, with TRBD2 as a possible D gene (5 bases). The CDR3 has 15 residues. V lost 1 base and J 1 base, leaving 10 bases between the germline ends. Germline V gene sequence: CDR1 GTSNPN, CDR2 SVGIG (reference sequence).

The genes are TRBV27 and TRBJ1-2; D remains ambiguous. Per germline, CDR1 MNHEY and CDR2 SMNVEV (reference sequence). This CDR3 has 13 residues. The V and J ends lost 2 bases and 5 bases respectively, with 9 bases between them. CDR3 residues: CASSLNGGYGYTF. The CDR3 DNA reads TGTGCCAGCAGTTTAAATGGAGGGTATGGCTACACCTTC.

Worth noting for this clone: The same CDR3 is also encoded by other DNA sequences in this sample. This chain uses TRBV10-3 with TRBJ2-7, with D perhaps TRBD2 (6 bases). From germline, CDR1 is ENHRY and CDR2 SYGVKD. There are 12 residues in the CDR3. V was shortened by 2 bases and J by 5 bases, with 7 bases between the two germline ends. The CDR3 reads CAISEGGDEQYF. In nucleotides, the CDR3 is TGTGCCATCAGTGAGGGAGGGGACGAGCAGTACTTC.

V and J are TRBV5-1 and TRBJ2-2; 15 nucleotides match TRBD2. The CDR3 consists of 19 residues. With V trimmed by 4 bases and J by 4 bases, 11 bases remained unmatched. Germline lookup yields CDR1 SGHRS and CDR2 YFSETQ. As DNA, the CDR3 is TGCGCCAGCAGCCGGATCGGGACTAGCGGGAGGACCCCCACCGGGGAGCTGTTTTTT. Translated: CASSRIGTSGRTPTGELFF.

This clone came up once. The chain's CDR3 is CASSWTGHTDTQYF. The DNA of the CDR3 is TGCGCCAGCAGCTGGACAGGACACACAGATACGCAGTATTTT. The V gene is TRBV5-1, the J gene TRBJ2-3; 7 bases fit TRBD1. Germline CDR1 is SGHRS and CDR2 is YFSETQ. V shed 3 bases, J shed 2 bases, and the junction held 3 bases outside the gene matches. CDR3 size: 14 residues.

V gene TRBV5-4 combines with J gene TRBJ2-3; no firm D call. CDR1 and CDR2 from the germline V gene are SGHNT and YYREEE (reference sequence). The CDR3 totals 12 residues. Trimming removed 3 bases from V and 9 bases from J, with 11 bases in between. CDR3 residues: CASSSPLSTQYF. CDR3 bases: TGTGCCAGCAGCTCTCCCTTAAGCACGCAGTATTTT.